Listed below are T cell receptor beta chains from one sample, sequenced in a study of cytomegalovirus exposure and HLA in healthy donors. Assay: immunoSEQ multiplex PCR; the TCRdb copy retains only in-frame clones and omits some. The sample yields around 44,000 clones, of which the top ten take up about 6%. The sequencing sample was made of PBMCs. The source is a male donor in good health and CMV-seropositive. Both conserved end residues are part of each CDR3. D genes are given only for firm matches.

CDR3,DNA,V,D,J
CAWSALGQSYNSPLHF,TGTGCCTGGAGTGCCTTGGGACAGAGTTATAATTCACCCCTCCACTTT,TRBV30,TRBD1,TRBJ1-6
CASSLSPRGEQYF,TGTGCCAGCAGTTTATCCCCCAGAGGCGAGCAGTACTTC,TRBV27,.,TRBJ2-7
CASSRPPWGQGRDPSTDTQYF,TGCGCCAGCAGTCGCCCCCCCTGGGGACAGGGGCGAGACCCTAGCACAGATACGCAGTATTTT,TRBV23-1,TRBD1,TRBJ2-3
CASSLDRASGTDTQYF,TGTGCCAGCAGCTTAGATAGGGCTAGCGGCACAGATACGCAGTATTTT,TRBV7-8,.,TRBJ2-3
CASSIGLGVIYEQYF,TGTGCCAGTAGTATAGGGCTCGGGGTTATCTACGAGCAGTACTTC,TRBV19,.,TRBJ2-7
CASSDGIRIGDTYEQYF,TGTGCCAGCAGTGACGGCATCAGAATCGGGGACACTTACGAGCAGTACTTC,TRBV6-1,.,TRBJ2-7
CASLPRGGSPDTQYF,TGTGCCAGCCTCCCCCGCGGGGGGTCCCCAGATACGCAGTATTTT,TRBV7-8,TRBD2,TRBJ2-3
CASSPLHTTKSYNEQFF,TGCGCCAGCAGCCCCTTGCACACCACCAAGTCCTACAATGAGCAGTTCTTC,TRBV5-1,.,TRBJ2-1
CASSYTASLGETQYF,TGTGCCAGCAGTTACACGGCGTCCCTAGGAGAGACCCAGTACTTC,TRBV6-6,.,TRBJ2-5
CASRNRRENSPLHF,TGCGCCAGCAGAAACAGGAGGGAGAACTCACCCCTCCACTTT,TRBV4-1,.,TRBJ1-6
CASRSTESEQYF,TGTGCCAGTAGGTCCACAGAGAGCGAGCAGTACTTC,TRBV19,.,TRBJ2-7
CASSKATGRGDSYNEQFF,TGTGCCAGCAGCAAAGCGACGGGGCGGGGCGACTCCTACAATGAGCAGTTCTTC,TRBV21-1,.,TRBJ2-1
CASRRQYSYEQYF,TGTGCCAGCAGGCGACAGTACTCCTACGAGCAGTACTTC,TRBV5-8,.,TRBJ2-7
CAIYRGSGNGYTF,TGTGCCATTTACAGGGGGTCGGGGAATGGCTACACCTTC,TRBV10-3,TRBD1,TRBJ1-2
CASSYSIGEWVNEQFF,TGTGCCAGCAGTTACTCGATCGGGGAATGGGTCAATGAGCAGTTCTTC,TRBV6-5,.,TRBJ2-1
CASSQGWGTGEAFF,TGCGCCAGCAGCCAAGGCTGGGGGACAGGTGAAGCTTTCTTT,TRBV4-1,TRBD1,TRBJ1-1
CASSQDKTSGAYEQYF,TGCGCCAGCAGCCAAGATAAGACTAGCGGGGCGTACGAGCAGTACTTC,TRBV4-3,TRBD2,TRBJ2-7
CASSRRLVMGYNEQFF,TGTGCCAGCAGCCGGAGGCTAGTTATGGGCTACAATGAGCAGTTCTTC,TRBV5-4,.,TRBJ2-1
CASSYLAGGGTDTQYF,TGTGCCAGCAGTTACCTAGCGGGGGGGGGCACAGATACGCAGTATTTT,TRBV6-5,TRBD2,TRBJ2-3
CASTREPDTQYF,TGTGCCAGCACGAGGGAGCCAGATACGCAGTATTTT,TRBV2,.,TRBJ2-3
CASSYTTGATYGYTF,TGTGCCAGCAGTTACACGACAGGGGCTACCTATGGCTACACCTTC,TRBV28,TRBD1,TRBJ1-2
CASSPLTGRSTDTQYF,TGTGCCAGCAGCCCACTGACAGGGCGAAGCACAGATACGCAGTATTTT,TRBV7-6,TRBD1,TRBJ2-3
CASSQDALGWGVYEQFF,TGTGCCAGCAGCCAAGATGCGCTTGGGTGGGGGGTCTATGAGCAGTTCTTC,TRBV14,.,TRBJ2-1